One sample yielded the 20 T cell receptor beta chains listed below, sequenced in a study of blood T cell repertoires in COVID-19. Only in-frame clones appear in the TCRdb table, and some are missing; sequencing was by immunoSEQ multiplex PCR. The sample includes 35,000 to 40,000 clones, around 90% of them seen just once. Sequencing was done on a sample of peripheral blood. Every receptor here comes from a man between 60 and 75 years old with active or convalescent COVID-19.

The genes are TRBV28 and TRBJ1-2; D call uncertain. The CDR3 length is 14 residues. The germline gives CDR1 MDHEN, CDR2 SYDVKM. V was trimmed by 2 bases and J by 1 base, leaving 8 bases between them. The CDR3 DNA sequence: TGTGCCAGCAGTTTAACAGCCTTTAACTATGGCTACACCTTC. As protein: CASSLTAFNYGYTF.

The V call is TRBV5-1, the J call TRBJ2-3; possibly TRBD1 for D (6 bases). V shed 3 bases and J shed 2 bases, with 13 bases lying between them. This CDR3 is built from 15 residues. Germline V gene lookup returns CDR1 SGHRS and CDR2 YFSETQ. Here the CDR3 DNA reads TGCGCCAGCAGCTCTCACAGGGTAGACACAGATACGCAGTATTTT. This codes for CASSSHRVDTDTQYF.

The rearrangement links TRBV5-1 to TRBJ2-7; 14 bases match TRBD2. The CDR3 length is 16 residues. V lost 4 bases, J lost 4 bases, and 7 bases stayed unmatched. From germline, CDR1 is SGHRS and CDR2 YFSETQ. The CDR3 DNA sequence: TGCGCCAGCAGCCCCTCGGGACTAGCGGGAGTGTACGAGCAGTACTTC. Translated, it gives CASSPSGLAGVYEQYF.

CDR3: CASGRGNEQFF. DNA of the CDR3: TGTGCCAGCGGTAGGGGTAATGAGCAGTTCTTC. The chain combines TRBV6-6 with TRBJ2-1, with D possibly TRBD1 on 5 matching bases. Trimming pared 8 bases from V and 7 bases from J, leaving 9 bases between. The CDR3 contains 11 residues. Germline assignment: CDR1 MNHNY and CDR2 SVGAGI (reference sequence).

The chain carries TRBV27 and TRBJ2-7; weak D call: TRBD1 (6 bases). Trimming took 6 bases from V and 3 from J, leaving 12 bases between them. There are 13 residues in the CDR3. Germline CDR1 is MNHEY and CDR2 is SMNVEV (reference sequence). The CDR3 DNA is TGTGCCAGCAGACCGGGACACCACTACGAGCAGTACTTC. Its translation: CASRPGHHYEQYF.

The rearrangement uses TRBV7-2 and TRBJ2-7; D is undetermined. Between the trimmed V and J ends, which lost 5 bases and 0 bases, there was a span of 11 bases. The CDR3 consists of 14 residues. Germline loops: CDR1 SGHTA, CDR2 FQGNSA. Here the CDR3 DNA reads TGTGCCAGCAGCGTCGAAATTAGCTCCTACGAGCAGTACTTC. Translated, it gives CASSVEISSYEQYF.

The sample holds one count of this clone. The chain employs TRBV7-2 and TRBJ1-1; D might be TRBD1 (5 bases). V was cut by 2 bases and J by 3 bases, with 10 bases left in between. Per the germline V gene, CDR1 is SGHTA and CDR2 is FQGNSA. The CDR3 covers 14 residues. In DNA form, the CDR3 reads TGTGCCAGCAGCTTATTTCCGGGGGACACTGAAGCTTTCTTT. Translated, it gives CASSLFPGDTEAFF.

The CDR3 region has the DNA TGTGCCAGCAGTTTATCCCCCGGGGGCTATGGCTACACCTTC. This encodes CASSLSPGGYGYTF. V gene TRBV28 combines with J gene TRBJ1-2, with D maybe TRBD1 (5 bases). There are 14 residues in the CDR3. With 1 base removed from V and 4 bases from J, the gap between germline ends came to 10 bases. In germline, CDR1 is MDHEN, CDR2 SYDVKM.

This clone was recorded a few times. The chain employs TRBV3-1 (or the pseudogene TRBV3-2) and TRBJ2-7, with D perhaps TRBD2 (6 bases). Trimming took off 3 bases at V and 3 bases at J, with 15 bases between the two ends. The germline gives CDR1 LGHDT, CDR2 YNNKEL (reference sequence). This CDR3 contains 15 residues. The CDR3 nucleotides are TGTGCCAGCAGCCACTATAGCGCGGGGATCTACGAGCAGTACTTC. Protein: CASSHYSAGIYEQYF.

This clone was observed a single time. CDR3 DNA sequence: TGTGCCAGCAGCTCACAGGGGATCCCCCTCGTTAACTATGGCTACACCTTC. It translates to CASSSQGIPLVNYGYTF. The chain carries TRBV11-2 and TRBJ1-2; 7 nucleotides line up with TRBD1. J lost 1 base, V lost 4 bases, and 12 bases had no gene match. The V gene's germline CDR1 is SGHAT and CDR2 FQNNGV. This CDR3 is 17 amino acids long.

The chain uses TRBV7-3 and TRBJ2-7; the D gene is possibly TRBD1 (6 bases). Trimming removed 5 bases at V and 5 bases at J, with 19 bases between. Germline V gives CDR1 SGHTA, CDR2 FQGTGA. The CDR3 contains 15 residues. CDR3 coding DNA: TGTGCCAGCAGCCCATACGCGACAGGTCTAGACGAGCAGTACTTC. This gives the protein CASSPYATGLDEQYF.

This chain uses TRBV30 with TRBJ2-2, with a possible D match to TRBD1 (7 bases). The CDR3 is made up of 14 amino acids. Germline V CDR1 and CDR2: GTSNPN, SVGIG (reference sequence). Trimming pared 4 bases from V and 5 bases from J, leaving 14 bases between. The CDR3: CAWNPGGGTGELFF. CDR3 DNA sequence: TGTGCCTGGAACCCAGGGGGAGGTACCGGGGAGCTGTTTTTT.

The chain combines TRBV7-6 with TRBJ2-4; D uncertain. CDR3 length: 14 residues. V was trimmed by 8 bases and J by 0 bases, leaving 11 bases between them. CDR1 SGHVS and CDR2 FNYEAQ come from the germline V gene. The CDR3 protein is CASSPRLAKNIQYF. CDR3 DNA: TGTGCCAGCTCCCCCAGACTAGCCAAAAACATTCAGTACTTC.

The chain carries TRBV13 and TRBJ1-1; 10 bases fit TRBD1. V gave up 1 base and J gave up 6 bases; unmatched junction bases: 11. The germline gives CDR1 PRHDT, CDR2 FYEKMQ (reference sequence). The CDR3 sequence is 17 residues long. CDR3 loop: CASSLVGDRGLYPEAFF. CDR3 sequence (DNA): TGTGCCAGCAGCTTAGTAGGGGACAGGGGATTATACCCTGAAGCTTTCTTT.

The chain is built from TRBV19 and TRBJ1-5; the match to TRBD1 covers 7 bases. Germline loops: CDR1 LNHDA, CDR2 SQIVND (reference sequence). The CDR3 consists of 18 residues. V was pared by 4 bases and J by 0 bases, with 12 bases of the junction left unmatched. The CDR3 nucleotides read TGTGCCAGTAGTACACGACAGGGAGCAAAAAATAGCAATCAGCCCCAGCATTTT. This translates into CASSTRQGAKNSNQPQHF.

The chain has TRBV27 and TRBJ2-3, with 7 bases that match TRBD1. The germline V gene has CDR1 MNHEY and CDR2 SMNVEV (reference sequence). The trim removed 4 bases at V and 2 bases at J, leaving 6 bases unmatched. The CDR3 runs 15 residues. The CDR3 DNA follows: TGTGCCAGCAGTTCCTACAGGGGTTACACAGATACGCAGTATTTT. Translated, it gives CASSSYRGYTDTQYF.

The chain has TRBV27 and TRBJ2-6; D unresolved. Trimming took off 8 bases at V and 0 bases at J, with 14 bases between the two ends. The CDR3 sequence is 16 residues long. The germline CDR1 and CDR2 sequences are MNHEY and SMNVEV (reference sequence). CDR3 sequence reads: CASGIRLPSGANVLTF. The CDR3 coding sequence is TGTGCCAGCGGTATCAGGTTACCCTCTGGGGCCAACGTCCTGACTTTC.

The chain has TRBV27 and TRBJ2-5; 10 nucleotides align to TRBD2. The CDR3 spans 16 residues. V shed 6 bases and J 4 bases; nucleotides not matched to a gene: 11. Germline-derived CDR1 and CDR2 are MNHEY and SMNVEV (reference sequence). The CDR3 DNA is TGTGCCAGCAGGGGATTTAGGACTAGCGGAGCAGAGACCCAGTACTTC. Translation gives CASRGFRTSGAETQYF.

The chain links TRBV18 to TRBJ1-1; no definite D call. CDR1 and CDR2 (germline): KGHSH, LQKENI. The CDR3 has 13 residues. The V end lost 6 bases, the J end lost 4 bases, and 12 bases lay between the germline ends. CDR3 region: CASSQREGTEAFF. The CDR3 DNA is TGTGCCAGCTCTCAACGGGAGGGCACTGAAGCTTTCTTT.

This chain uses TRBV14 with TRBJ2-1; 10 positions match TRBD2. J was trimmed by 8 bases and V by 0 bases; bases with no gene match: 7. The CDR3 sequence is 16 residues long. Germline-derived CDR1 and CDR2 are SGHDN and FVKESK. The CDR3: CASSQDRLAGAHEQFF. The CDR3 coding sequence is TGTGCCAGCAGCCAAGATCGGCTAGCGGGAGCTCATGAGCAGTTCTTC.